Below, one T cell receptor beta chain is given with its context. What it binds is unknown. V dropped 10 bases and J dropped 4 bases, with 11 bases sitting between them. CDR1 is SNHLY, CDR2 FYNNEI, per germline. There are 12 residues in the CDR3. This entry belongs to a study of CD8+ T cells in alopecia areata. Whole-study context: Treated patients were given oral tofacitinib, which was dosed at 5 to 10 mg twice daily.

RNA, once extracted, was reverse transcribed into cDNA for use as the sequencing template. The protocol was immunoSEQ multiplex PCR, while the TCRdb copy is restricted to in-frame clones and leaves out a portion. The data contain more than 85,000 clones, roughly 64% of them singletons. Treatment defined: oral pan-JAK inhibitor, 5-10 mg twice daily. Broader study findings: Clonality was higher in lesional than normal scalp, especially in alopecia totalis/universalis.

This chain connects TRBV2 to TRBJ2-1, with D unresolved. The clonotype was recovered from a human donor with alopecia areata. The sample in question was CD8+ T cells sorted from blood, obtained at week 4, from a patient treated with tofacitinib. CDR3 in DNA: TGTGCCAACGAAGACTTATACAATGAGCAGTTCTTC. This encodes CANEDLYNEQFF.